These T cell receptor beta chains were read from a single sample in a study of B cell selection in AIRE deficiency. Generated by immunoSEQ multiplex PCR, the TCRdb table keeps only in-frame clones and is missing some. Of over 20,000 clones in the sample, about 96% were seen once. The sequenced material came from conventional CD4+ T cells sorted from PBMCs. The receptors were gathered from a human donor with AIRE deficiency. Both conserved end residues are part of each CDR3. D genes are given only for firm matches. A row's size may be missing; if present it is once, few, many or a size class.

D gene,V gene,clone size,J gene,CDR3 DNA,CDR3 protein
.,TRBV25-1,.,TRBJ1-6,TGTGCCAGCAGACCCAATTCACCCCTCCACTTT,CASRPNSPLHF
.,TRBV7-3,once,TRBJ1-1,TGTGCCAGCAGCTTAACGGGACAAGGGAACACTGAAGCTTTCTTT,CASSLTGQGNTEAFF
.,TRBV19,few,TRBJ1-2,TGTGCCAGTAGTATAGATAAAAGGTTGCGCACCTTC,CASSIDKRLRTF
.,TRBV2,.,TRBJ1-2,TGTGCCAGCAGGGAGGGCGGACGCTACACCTTC,CASREGGRYTF
.,TRBV11-2,.,TRBJ1-1,TGTGCCAGCAGCTCATACACTGAAGCTTTCTTT,CASSSYTEAFF
TRBD1,TRBV4-3,.,TRBJ2-3,TGCGCCAGCAGCCGGGGACAGGGGCGAGGAGATACGCAGTATTTT,CASSRGQGRGDTQYF
TRBD2,TRBV12-5,.,TRBJ2-7,TGTGCTAGTGGCCCCGCGACTAGCGGGAGTGCGAGAGGCGAGCAGTACTTC,CASGPATSGSARGEQYF
.,TRBV27,once,TRBJ1-1,TGTGCCAGCAGTCCGGGACGGCTCACTGAAGCTTTCTTT,CASSPGRLTEAFF
.,TRBV4-1,.,TRBJ1-6,TGCGCCAGCAGCCAAGGGGGTTTCTATAATTCACCCCTCCACTTT,CASSQGGFYNSPLHF
.,TRBV25-1,.,TRBJ1-1,TGTGCCAGCGGGGGATCCTACACTGAAGCTTTCTTT,CASGGSYTEAFF
.,TRBV2,.,TRBJ1-4,TGTGCCAGCACTTCGGCAGGGGATGCTTTTGAAAAACTGTTTTTT,CASTSAGDAFEKLFF
TRBD2,TRBV6-1,.,TRBJ2-7,TGTGCCAGTAGAACGGGACTAGGGCACTACGAGCAGTACTTC,CASRTGLGHYEQYF
TRBD2,TRBV4-2,.,TRBJ2-3,TGTGCCAGCAGGCCACTAGCGGGAGGGCCGGATACGCAGTATTTT,CASRPLAGGPDTQYF
TRBD1,TRBV5-1,.,TRBJ2-7,TGCGCCAGCAGCTCCCTGACAGGGGACGAGCAGTACTTC,CASSSLTGDEQYF
.,TRBV10-3,once,TRBJ1-6,TGTGCCATCAGTTTTGAGATGGGGGGCTCCTATAATTCACCCCTCCACTTT,CAISFEMGGSYNSPLHF
.,TRBV7-8,.,TRBJ2-6,TGTGCCAGCAGCTTAGCGACGTTCTCTGGGGCCAACGTCCTGACTTTC,CASSLATFSGANVLTF
.,TRBV6-7,.,TRBJ2-2,TGTGCCAGCAGGACGGAGGATCACACCGGGGAGCTGTTTTTT,CASRTEDHTGELFF
.,TRBV20-1,.,TRBJ1-2,TGCAGTGCTAGACGGGGAGTTGGCTACACCTTC,CSARRGVGYTF
.,TRBV14,once,TRBJ2-5,TGTGCCAGCAGCCAAGGACCGAGGAGTGGAGAGACCCAGTACTTC,CASSQGPRSGETQYF
.,TRBV10-3,.,TRBJ1-1,TGTGCCACCCACTGGGGGGGGGACACTGAAGCTTTCTTT,CATHWGGDTEAFF
TRBD2,TRBV4-2,.,TRBJ2-3,TGTGCCAGCAGCCAGAGAGGGACTAGCGGGAGTGGCACAGATACGCAGTATTTT,CASSQRGTSGSGTDTQYF
TRBD2,TRBV5-1,.,TRBJ2-1,TGCGCCAGCAGCCCGCTAGTGGGACTAGCTTACAATGAGCAGTTCTTC,CASSPLVGLAYNEQFF
TRBD1,TRBV5-4,.,TRBJ1-2,TGTGCCAGCAGCATACTGGACAGGGCAAAATATGGCTACACCTTC,CASSILDRAKYGYTF
.,TRBV11-2,.,TRBJ1-3,TGTGCCAGCAGCACGACACCCCGCTCTGGAAACACCATATATTTT,CASSTTPRSGNTIYF
.,TRBV18,.,TRBJ1-3,TGTGCCAGCTCACCATCAGGGACAACCGTTCCTGGAAACACCATATATTTT,CASSPSGTTVPGNTIYF
TRBD1,TRBV7-2,once,TRBJ2-2,TGTGCCAGCAGCCCAACACCTGGGGGGACAGGGAACACCGGGGAGCTGTTTTTT,CASSPTPGGTGNTGELFF
.,TRBV4-3,.,TRBJ1-4,TGCGCCAGCAGCCAAGAGCGTGGATACAATGAAAAACTGTTTTTT,CASSQERGYNEKLFF
TRBD1,TRBV5-1,.,TRBJ2-1,TGCGCCAGCAGCCCCGGACAGGCGGGTGAGCAGTTCTTC,CASSPGQAGEQFF
.,TRBV14,.,TRBJ1-3,TGTGCCAGCAGCCAAGTCCTTGGAAACACCATATATTTT,CASSQVLGNTIYF
TRBD2,TRBV4-1,.,TRBJ2-1,TGCGCCAGCAGCCAAGAAGGGGCGCAGCGGGGGGGCCAGTTCTTC,CASSQEGAQRGGQFF
.,TRBV2,.,TRBJ1-5,TGTGCCAGCAGGCAAGTTTCTTCCAATCAGCCCCAGCATTTT,CASRQVSSNQPQHF
.,TRBV6-5,.,TRBJ1-1,TGTGCCAGCAGTTTGGGGGAAGGGGACACTGAAGCTTTCTTT,CASSLGEGDTEAFF
.,TRBV7-2,.,TRBJ1-1,TGTGCCAGCAGCTTAGGCTTCACTTACACTGAAGCTTTCTTT,CASSLGFTYTEAFF
.,TRBV11-3,.,TRBJ1-1,TGTGCCAGCAGTTTACAGGGACTGGACACTGAAGCTTTCTTT,CASSLQGLDTEAFF
.,TRBV4-3,.,TRBJ1-4,TGCGCCAGCAGTCATCGTGTAGGGACGGAAAAACTGTTTTTT,CASSHRVGTEKLFF
.,TRBV4-3,.,TRBJ1-5,TGCGCCAGCAGCCAACTGATGAAGGATCAGCCCCAGCATTTT,CASSQLMKDQPQHF
.,TRBV6-5,.,TRBJ2-7,TGTGCCAGCAGTACCGGGACGGCGATGGGCTACGAGCAGTACTTC,CASSTGTAMGYEQYF
TRBD1,TRBV27,.,TRBJ1-3,TGTGCCAGCAGCGCAACAGGGGCCCATTACTCTGGAAACACCATATATTTT,CASSATGAHYSGNTIYF
TRBD2,TRBV5-1,once,TRBJ2-7,TGCGCCAGCAGCTTGACTAGCGGGGGGATGGCCTACGAGCAGTACTTC,CASSLTSGGMAYEQYF
.,TRBV20-1,.,TRBJ2-7,TGCAGTGCTAGAGGGGACATCGATCAGTACTTC,CSARGDIDQYF
.,TRBV5-1,.,TRBJ1-1,TGCGCCAGCAGCTTGTCGGAAGGGGACACTGAAGCTTTCTTT,CASSLSEGDTEAFF
.,TRBV11-3,.,TRBJ2-1,TGTGCCAGCAGCTTGGGCTTATATGAGCAGTTCTTC,CASSLGLYEQFF
.,TRBV6-1,.,TRBJ2-1,TGTGCCAGCAGTACTAGGGGCGTACAGCAGTTCTTC,CASSTRGVQQFF
.,TRBV4-2,.,TRBJ1-6,TGTGCCAGCAGCCAAGGTCCCCCAGGGCGGGGACCCCTCCACTTT,CASSQGPPGRGPLHF
.,TRBV7-2,once,TRBJ2-3,TGTGCCAGCAGCTTATCGGCGGCCTCAGATACGCAGTATTTT,CASSLSAASDTQYF
.,TRBV25-1,once,TRBJ2-2,TGTGCCAGCAGTGGGATGACTAGTATCGCCGGGGAGCTGTTTTTT,CASSGMTSIAGELFF
.,TRBV5-1,.,TRBJ2-2,TGCGCCAGCAGCTTGGCGGTAAACACCGGGGAGCTGTTTTTT,CASSLAVNTGELFF
.,TRBV10-1,.,TRBJ1-2,TGCGCCAGCAGTGACAGTTACCAGGGTAACTATGGCTACACCTTC,CASSDSYQGNYGYTF
.,TRBV19,.,TRBJ1-5,TGTGCCAGTCTCAAGGAGGGGAGAGCCAATCAGCCCCAGCATTTT,CASLKEGRANQPQHF
TRBD1,TRBV4-3,.,TRBJ1-2,TGCGCCAGCAGCCCCGGACAGGGGGCTGACTATGGCTACACCTTC,CASSPGQGADYGYTF
.,TRBV27,.,TRBJ1-4,TGTGCCAGCAGTCCAAACGCGCCTTACGCTAGGGGGGAAAAACTGTTTTTT,CASSPNAPYARGEKLFF
.,TRBV7-3,.,TRBJ2-2,TGTGCCAGCAGCCCACAGGTGCTGAACACCGGGGAGCTGTTTTTT,CASSPQVLNTGELFF
TRBD1,TRBV7-2,.,TRBJ1-5,TGTGCCAGCAGCTTAGTCGCAGGGGGCCTCAATCAGCCCCAGCATTTT,CASSLVAGGLNQPQHF
.,TRBV27,.,TRBJ2-6,TGTGCCAGCAGTCGCGCCGGGACGTCTGGGGCCAACGTCCTGACTTTC,CASSRAGTSGANVLTF
TRBD2,TRBV28,once,TRBJ2-1,TGTGCCAGCAGTCCCCTCCTAGCGGGCCACTCCTACAATGAGCAGTTCTTC,CASSPLLAGHSYNEQFF